A selection of T cell receptor beta chains follows, all from one sample in a study of shared T cell receptors in the human thymus. The method was immunoSEQ multiplex PCR; TCRdb's version includes in-frame clones alone and lacks a portion of them. This table has hundreds of thousands of clones, roughly 90% appearing once. This sample also appeared in a second study, on human thymus T cells.

The sequenced sample consisted of thymocytes. The receptor source for this set is a boy under three years old with a congenital heart defect. Each CDR3 is given with its conserved first and last residue. Each record gives: clone size, J gene, V gene, D gene, CDR3 DNA, CDR3 protein. D genes are given only for firm matches. Expanded clones get a size class; other rows say once, few or many, or leave the size out.

abundance: .
j_gene: TRBJ1-2
v_gene: TRBV27
d_gene: .
CDR3nt: TGTGCCAGCGCTGACGGGGGGGGGTATGGCTACACCTTC
CDR3aa: CASADGGGYGYTF

abundance: .
j_gene: TRBJ1-5
v_gene: TRBV27
d_gene: TRBD1
CDR3nt: TGTGCCAGCAGTGGGGGACAGGGGCCTTTGGCCAATCAGCCCCAGCATTTT
CDR3aa: CASSGGQGPLANQPQHF

abundance: once
j_gene: TRBJ1-5
v_gene: TRBV28
d_gene: TRBD1
CDR3nt: TGTGCCAGCAGTCTTTCTGGGAGACAGGGGGCAGGGAATCAGCCCCAGCATTTT
CDR3aa: CASSLSGRQGAGNQPQHF

abundance: .
j_gene: TRBJ2-7
v_gene: TRBV2
d_gene: .
CDR3nt: TGTGCCAGCAGTGGAAGCGATTCCTACGAGCAGTACTTC
CDR3aa: CASSGSDSYEQYF

abundance: .
j_gene: TRBJ2-1
v_gene: TRBV2
d_gene: TRBD2
CDR3nt: TGTGCCAGCAGTGAAGGAATAGCGGGAAGGGAGCAGTTCTTC
CDR3aa: CASSEGIAGREQFF

abundance: few
j_gene: TRBJ1-5
v_gene: TRBV5-8
d_gene: TRBD1
CDR3nt: TGTGCCAGCAGCTTCCGACAGGGAGAGGGGGATCAGCCCCAGCATTTT
CDR3aa: CASSFRQGEGDQPQHF

abundance: once
j_gene: TRBJ2-1
v_gene: TRBV5-4
d_gene: .
CDR3nt: TGTGCCAGCAGCTTGGAAGTGGACGAGGAGGTAGGGGAGCAGTTCTTC
CDR3aa: CASSLEVDEEVGEQFF

abundance: .
j_gene: TRBJ2-1
v_gene: TRBV15
d_gene: TRBD1
CDR3nt: TGTGCCACCAGCGGAGCGGGACAGGGGGGCGGTGAGCAGTTCTTC
CDR3aa: CATSGAGQGGGEQFF

abundance: few
j_gene: TRBJ2-1
v_gene: TRBV4-1
d_gene: TRBD1
CDR3nt: TGCGCCAGCAGCCAAGCCGCGACAGGGAACTCCTACAATGAGCAGTTCTTC
CDR3aa: CASSQAATGNSYNEQFF

abundance: once
j_gene: TRBJ1-2
v_gene: TRBV28
d_gene: .
CDR3nt: TGTGCCAGCATCCCACGGTGGGGGCCCCACAAGTATGGCTACACCTTC
CDR3aa: CASIPRWGPHKYGYTF

abundance: .
j_gene: TRBJ2-2
v_gene: TRBV7-9
d_gene: TRBD1
CDR3nt: TGTGCCAGCAGCTTTGGGGGACAGGGGGTTCGGACCGGGGAGCTGTTTTTT
CDR3aa: CASSFGGQGVRTGELFF

abundance: .
j_gene: TRBJ2-3
v_gene: TRBV6-5
d_gene: .
CDR3nt: TGTGCCAGCAGTTACCAGGAAACGGATACGCAGTATTTT
CDR3aa: CASSYQETDTQYF

abundance: .
j_gene: TRBJ1-6
v_gene: TRBV7-3
d_gene: TRBD1
CDR3nt: TGTGCCAGCAGCTTAGACAGGGGCGGCTCACCCCTCCACTTT
CDR3aa: CASSLDRGGSPLHF

abundance: .
j_gene: TRBJ2-7
v_gene: TRBV4-2
d_gene: TRBD1
CDR3nt: TGTGCCAGCAGCCAAGTTTGGGGACAGCCCTACGAGCAGTACTTC
CDR3aa: CASSQVWGQPYEQYF

abundance: .
j_gene: TRBJ2-3
v_gene: TRBV7-2
d_gene: TRBD2
CDR3nt: TGTGCCAGCAGCTTGGGTCCGGGACTAGCTGCAGATACGCAGTATTTT
CDR3aa: CASSLGPGLAADTQYF

abundance: .
j_gene: TRBJ1-2
v_gene: TRBV6-5
d_gene: .
CDR3nt: TGTGCCAGCACTTATCCGTGGCCCTGGAGGCAGGATGGCTACACCTTC
CDR3aa: CASTYPWPWRQDGYTF

abundance: once
j_gene: TRBJ2-1
v_gene: TRBV28
d_gene: .
CDR3nt: TGTGCCAGCAGTGTGGGCCGGGAGCAGTTCTTC
CDR3aa: CASSVGREQFF

abundance: .
j_gene: TRBJ2-7
v_gene: TRBV27
d_gene: .
CDR3nt: TGTGCCAGCAGTTCCCATTCCTACGAGCAGTACTTC
CDR3aa: CASSSHSYEQYF

abundance: once
j_gene: TRBJ2-3
v_gene: TRBV7-9
d_gene: .
CDR3nt: TGTGCCAGCAGCTTAAACGGCGTGACAGGCAGCACAGATACGCAGTATTTT
CDR3aa: CASSLNGVTGSTDTQYF

abundance: .
j_gene: TRBJ2-7
v_gene: TRBV5-1
d_gene: TRBD2
CDR3nt: TGCGCCAGCAGCTCCGAACCGGGACTAGCGGGAGGGGGGGTTACCGAGCAGTACTTC
CDR3aa: CASSSEPGLAGGGVTEQYF

abundance: .
j_gene: TRBJ2-3
v_gene: TRBV27
d_gene: TRBD1
CDR3nt: TGTGCCAGCAGGGACGGACAGGGGGCGGGAGATACGCAGTATTTT
CDR3aa: CASRDGQGAGDTQYF

abundance: .
j_gene: TRBJ1-6
v_gene: TRBV28
d_gene: TRBD1
CDR3nt: TGTGCCAGCAGTTACGGGACAGGGGTGTCACCCCTCCACTTT
CDR3aa: CASSYGTGVSPLHF

abundance: .
j_gene: TRBJ2-7
v_gene: TRBV14
d_gene: TRBD1
CDR3nt: TGTGCCAGCAGCCAAGGGACAGGGCCCTACGAGCAGTACTTC
CDR3aa: CASSQGTGPYEQYF

abundance: few
j_gene: TRBJ2-3
v_gene: TRBV27
d_gene: TRBD2
CDR3nt: TGTGCCAGCAGTTTATTTCTGGGGTCGGGAGGGCCCCGACTTCATACGCAGTATTTT
CDR3aa: CASSLFLGSGGPRLHTQYF

abundance: .
j_gene: TRBJ2-2
v_gene: TRBV4-1
d_gene: TRBD2
CDR3nt: TGCGCCAGCAGCCCCGGGGGAGGGGTAGGTAGGACCGGGGAGCTGTTTTTT
CDR3aa: CASSPGGGVGRTGELFF

abundance: .
j_gene: TRBJ2-3
v_gene: TRBV7-8
d_gene: .
CDR3nt: TGTGCCAGCAGCAAGCAGGCACGGGACACCAAAGGGGGTACAGATACGCAGTATTTT
CDR3aa: CASSKQARDTKGGTDTQYF